The 24 T cell receptor beta chains listed next were all sequenced from one sample in a study of cytomegalovirus exposure and HLA in healthy donors. Primers for the PCR totalled 60 Vbeta and 13 Jbeta. Sequencing used immunoSEQ multiplex PCR; TCRdb keeps in-frame clones, though not all of them. The table records about 160,000 clones, around 88% of them present only once. The sequencing input was PBMCs. The receptors come from a woman aged 25 to 39 in good health and CMV-seronegative.

The chain is built from TRBV7-8 and TRBJ2-7; TRBD1 matches 12 bases. Germline CDR1 and CDR2: SGHVS and FQNEAQ. V shed 5 bases and J 7 bases; nucleotides not matched to a gene: 9. The CDR3 runs 15 residues. Written as DNA, the CDR3 is TGTGCCAGCAGCCTCGGGACAGGGGGCGCGGCGGAGCAGTACTTC. Its protein is CASSLGTGGAAEQYF.

The rearrangement joins TRBV7-2 to TRBJ1-3; the D gene is possibly TRBD1 (5 bases). The CDR3 loop spans 15 amino acids. The V end was cut by 3 bases, the J end by 0 bases, with 9 bases between. CDR1 and CDR2 (germline): SGHTA, FQGNSA. CDR3 loop: CASSFRVLSGNTIYF. DNA of the CDR3: TGTGCCAGCAGCTTCAGGGTCCTCTCTGGAAACACCATATATTTT.

The V gene is TRBV19, the J gene TRBJ1-2, with 10 bases identical to TRBD1. The CDR3 runs to 13 residues. The ends lost 7 bases at V and 8 bases at J; junction bases unmatched: 7. Germline V gives CDR1 LNHDA, CDR2 SQIVND (reference sequence). The CDR3 reads CASKGTGEVGYTF. In DNA, the CDR3 is TGTGCCAGTAAGGGGACAGGGGAAGTGGGCTACACCTTC.

The J gene is TRBJ2-2, the V gene TRBV18; 8 bases line up with TRBD1. Germline trimming cut 3 bases from V and 0 bases from J; bases unmatched to any gene: 12. Germline lookup yields CDR1 KGHSH and CDR2 LQKENI. The CDR3 totals 19 residues. Here the CDR3 DNA reads TGTGCCAGCTCACCGGAGGCCAGGGGGCTAGCTACGAACACCGGGGAGCTGTTTTTT. Its translation: CASSPEARGLATNTGELFF.

The chain joins TRBV20-1 to TRBJ2-5; no firm D call. Per the germline V gene, CDR1 is DFQATT and CDR2 is SNEGSKA (reference sequence). This CDR3 comprises 11 residues. V was cut by 6 bases and J by 2 bases, with 7 bases left in between. CDR3 region: CSARYQETQYF. CDR3 nucleotides: TGCAGTGCCCGGTATCAAGAGACCCAGTACTTC.

The rearrangement links TRBV19 to TRBJ2-5; 12 bases are a match to TRBD2. The CDR3 loop spans 14 amino acids. The trim removed 1 base at V and 7 bases at J, leaving 1 base unmatched. Germline V lookup: CDR1 LNHDA, CDR2 SQIVND (reference sequence). The CDR3: CASSIGGLAGTQYF. The CDR3 nucleotides are TGTGCCAGTAGTATAGGGGGACTAGCGGGGACCCAGTACTTC. Based on the CDR3 plus reference TRBV19 and TRBJ2-5, the full variable domain is DGGITQSPKYLFRKEGQNVTLSCEQNLNHDAMYWYRQDPGQGLRLIYYSQIVNDFQKGDIAEGYSVSREKKESFPLTVTSAQKNPTAFYLCASSIGGLAGTQYFGPGTRLLVL.

CDR3 in DNA: TGTGCCAGTAGGCCCGGGAGGACAGGGGCCTACAATGAGCAGTTCTTC. Amino acids: CASRPGRTGAYNEQFF. The chain links TRBV7-8 to TRBJ2-1, with 9 nucleotides matching TRBD1. The ends lost 9 bases at V and 2 bases at J; junction bases unmatched: 11. Germline loops: CDR1 SGHVS, CDR2 FQNEAQ. CDR3 length: 16 amino acids.

The chain links TRBV13 to TRBJ2-1; no clear D. Trimming left V 4 bases short and J 6 bases short, with 10 bases between. The CDR3 consists of 13 residues. Germline V CDR1 and CDR2: PRHDT, FYEKMQ (reference sequence). CDR3 region: CASSSTPVNEQFF. The CDR3, as DNA: TGTGCCAGCAGCTCCACCCCAGTCAATGAGCAGTTCTTC.

The rearrangement uses TRBV19 and TRBJ2-5; TRBD2 might be the D (5 bases). Germline V gene data show CDR1 as LNHDA and CDR2 as SQIVND (reference sequence). The CDR3 loop spans 15 amino acids. Between the trimmed V and J ends, which lost 9 bases and 2 bases, there was a span of 19 bases. CDR3 in amino acids: CASGQVGSGQETQYF. Written as DNA, the CDR3 is TGTGCCAGCGGCCAGGTCGGCTCGGGACAAGAGACCCAGTACTTC.

The chain recombines TRBV6-5 with TRBJ2-5, with 7 positions matching TRBD1. Looked up from germline, CDR1 is MNHEY and CDR2 is SVGAGI. V lost 4 bases, J lost 11 bases, and 13 bases stayed unmatched. This CDR3 contains 14 residues. CDR3 sequence (DNA): TGTGCCAGCAGTTCCGGGACAGCGGCGTTGGAGCAGTACTTC. Translating gives CASSSGTAALEQYF.

This rearrangement joins TRBV10-3 to TRBJ2-7; 15 bases map to TRBD2. The CDR3 consists of 15 residues. Germline V CDR1 and CDR2: ENHRY, SYGVKD. Losses at the gene ends were 11 bases for V and 7 bases for J; bases not matched to a gene: 12. DNA for the CDR3: TGTGCCTCCACCCCCGGGACTAGCGGGGGGCGGGAGCAGTACTTC. This codes for CASTPGTSGGREQYF.

The J gene is TRBJ1-5, the V gene TRBV27; tentatively, D is TRBD1 (5 bases). This CDR3 contains 13 residues. The V end was cut by 6 bases, the J end by 9 bases, with 15 bases between. Per the germline V gene, CDR1 is MNHEY and CDR2 is SMNVEV (reference sequence). The DNA of the CDR3 is TGTGCCAGCAGGTCTTCGGTCACAGGGCCCCAGCATTTT. The encoded protein is CASRSSVTGPQHF.

The rearrangement links TRBV18 to TRBJ2-5, with 14 nucleotides matching TRBD2. The length of the CDR3 is 15 residues. With V trimmed by 5 bases and J by 5 bases, 4 bases remained unmatched. Germline CDR1 is KGHSH and CDR2 is LQKENI. The CDR3 is CASSAGLAGVETQYF. CDR3 in DNA: TGTGCCAGCTCAGCGGGACTAGCGGGAGTGGAGACCCAGTACTTC.

To note about this clone: Sequence at one end of the junction differs from germline and may be a read error. The sample contains more than one DNA sequence encoding this CDR3. The V call is TRBV15, the J call TRBJ1-4; 8 bases match TRBD1. This CDR3 is built from 12 residues. Germline CDR1 and CDR2: LNHNV and YYDKDF (reference sequence). The CDR3 spells CATSGDRGALFF. As DNA, the CDR3 is TGTGCCACCAGCGGAGACAGGGGCGCACTGTTTTTT.

This clone was seen a single time. This rearrangement joins TRBV28 to TRBJ1-5; 7 bases map to TRBD1. V trimming: 3 bases; J trimming: 7 bases; junction bases outside the gene matches: 6. Germline V gene lookup returns CDR1 MDHEN and CDR2 SYDVKM. The CDR3 spans 14 residues. This chain's CDR3 is CASSFEQGWQPQHF. DNA for the CDR3: TGTGCCAGCAGTTTCGAACAGGGGTGGCAGCCCCAGCATTTT.

This clone was seen a handful of times. This sequence joins TRBV2 and TRBJ2-7; 10 bases fit TRBD1. CDR1 is SNHLY and CDR2 is FYNNEI in the germline V gene. V lost 6 bases to trimming and J lost 6 bases; unmatched junction nucleotides: 8. The CDR3 contains 14 residues. In DNA, the CDR3 is TGTGCCAGCAGGGCTGGGACAGGGGAGTCCGAGCAGTACTTC. Encoded protein: CASRAGTGESEQYF.

This clone was seen more than once but under ten times. The chain combines TRBV5-6 with TRBJ1-2, with TRBD1 matching 7 bases. The CDR3 loop spans 13 amino acids. CDR1 is SGHDT and CDR2 is YYEEEE in the germline V gene. The junction had 4 bases not matched to a gene; V was cut back by 4 bases and J by 4 bases. CDR3 bases: TGTGCCAGCAGCCCGGGACAGCTCTATGGCTACACCTTC. Amino acids: CASSPGQLYGYTF.

This chain joins TRBV19 and TRBJ1-5, with D uncertain. The CDR3 runs to 15 residues. Germline CDR1 and CDR2: LNHDA and SQIVND (reference sequence). The germline V and J ends were trimmed by 4 bases and 0 bases, with 10 bases remaining between them. The CDR3 region has the DNA TGTGCCAGTAGTACCTACCTGAATAGCAATCAGCCCCAGCATTTT. Protein: CASSTYLNSNQPQHF.

V is TRBV7-9 and J is TRBJ1-2; 9 bases fit TRBD1. V lost 5 bases, J lost 7 bases, and 11 bases stayed unmatched. CDR1 and CDR2 (germline): SEHNR, FQNEAQ (reference sequence). This CDR3 is 15 amino acids long. The CDR3 loop reads CASSPPGQGGSGYTF. The CDR3 DNA reads TGTGCCAGCAGCCCTCCGGGACAGGGAGGATCTGGCTACACCTTC.

The chain uses TRBV28 and TRBJ1-2, with D perhaps matching TRBD1 (6 bases). The CDR3 length is 14 residues. Germline-derived CDR1 and CDR2 are MDHEN and SYDVKM. V was clipped by 9 bases and J by 8 bases, with 22 bases between them. For the CDR3, the DNA is TGTGCCAGTCTCCTTGGGGGGGGCCACGGGGGCTACACCTTC. Protein sequence: CASLLGGGHGGYTF.

This clone was found once. Here the CDR3 DNA reads TGTGCCAGCAGTATGGGCGGGGGGGCGGATACGCAGTATTTT. It codes for CASSMGGGADTQYF. The chain combines TRBV2 with TRBJ2-3; 9 bases fit TRBD2. CDR1 and CDR2 from the germline V gene are SNHLY and FYNNEI. CDR3 length: 14 amino acids. J gave up 6 bases and V 5 bases, and 6 bases lay outside the gene matches.

This chain connects TRBV5-4 to TRBJ2-7, with 7 bases fitting TRBD1. The trim removed 4 bases at V and 3 bases at J, leaving 16 bases unmatched. Germline V CDR1 and CDR2: SGHNT, YYREEE (reference sequence). The length of the CDR3 is 17 residues. In DNA, the CDR3 is TGTGCCAGCAGCCCGAGAGGGGGCGGAAGGGCGAACTACGAGCAGTACTTC. Protein product: CASSPRGGGRANYEQYF. Full variable domain (outside the CDR3, taken from reference TRBV5-4 and TRBJ2-7): ETGVTQSPTHLIKTRGQQVTLRCSSQSGHNTVSWYQQALGQGPQFIFQYYREEENGRGNFPPRFSGLQFPNYSSELNVNALELDDSALYLCASSPRGGGRANYEQYFGPGTRLTVT.

The chain combines TRBV5-1 with TRBJ1-6; TRBD1 is a possible D gene (6 bases). V lost 4 bases and J lost 0, with 11 bases in between. This CDR3 spans 16 amino acids. Germline assignment: CDR1 SGHRS and CDR2 YFSETQ. This CDR3 is CASSLDRSSYNSPLHF. In nucleotides, the CDR3 is TGCGCCAGCAGCCTTGACAGGAGCTCCTATAATTCACCCCTCCACTTT.

This clone was observed a single time. The chain joins TRBV5-1 to TRBJ2-7; D may be TRBD1 (6 bases). The CDR3 length is 14 residues. CDR1 SGHRS and CDR2 YFSETQ come from the germline V gene. V dropped 4 bases and J dropped 4 bases, with 15 bases sitting between them. The CDR3 DNA follows: TGCGCCAGCAGCCCCTCAGGGGTGGGGTACGAGCAGTACTTC. Its protein is CASSPSGVGYEQYF.